Listed here are 20 T cell receptor beta chains from one sample, sequenced in a study of T cells in Graves' hyperthyroidism and ophthalmopathy. Researchers amplified the TCR beta CDR3 regions from RNA transcripts. When the TCR CDR3 underwent first-round RT-PCR, the HTBI primer set was used. TCRdb re-derived calls from the multiplex PCR reads in MiXCR, one entry per CDR3 protein. The sample lists around 340,000 distinct CDR3 sequences, around a sixth seen once, with around 34% in the top ten. Sequencing was done on a sample of blood. These receptors all come from a man younger than 40 with Graves' hyperthyroidism.

CDR3 sequence reads: CASSHQGHEQYF. The CDR3 nucleotides read TGTGCCAGCAGCCACCAGGGGCACGAGCAGTACTTC. V and J are TRBV3-1 and TRBJ2-7; TRBD1 is a possible D gene (6 bases). CDR1 LGHDT and CDR2 YNNKEL come from the germline V gene (reference sequence). This CDR3 has 12 amino acids. V dropped 3 bases and J dropped 5 bases, with 8 bases sitting between them.

The chain uses TRBV14 and TRBJ1-6; 8 bases agree with TRBD1. This CDR3 contains 15 residues. CDR1 SGHDN and CDR2 FVKESK come from the germline V gene. V shed 5 bases and J 10 bases; nucleotides not matched to a gene: 10. CDR3 protein: CASSLRQGLVSPLHF. DNA of the CDR3: TGTGCCAGCAGCTTACGACAGGGGTTGGTCTCACCCCTCCACTTT.

This chain connects TRBV18 to TRBJ2-3, with D possibly called TRBD1 or TRBD2 (5 bases each). From germline, CDR1 is KGHSH and CDR2 LQKENI. This CDR3 comprises 17 residues. Trimming left V 4 bases short and J 0 bases short, with 17 bases between. CDR3 in amino acids: CASSHWPRDGSTDTQYF. The CDR3 DNA reads TGTGCCAGCTCACATTGGCCCCGGGACGGAAGCACAGATACGCAGTATTTT.

This clonotype was observed a few times. The chain has TRBV12-3 or TRBV12-4 and TRBJ2-1; TRBD2 matches 7 bases. V shed 2 bases, J shed 8 bases, and the junction held 3 bases outside the gene matches. The CDR3 is 13 amino acids. In DNA form, the CDR3 reads TGTGCCAGCAGTTTACCTAGCGGTTATGAGCAGTTCTTC. Its protein product is CASSLPSGYEQFF.

A few counts support this clonotype. The CDR3 sequence: CASSSKVSNEQFF. CDR3 nucleotide sequence: TGTGCCAGCAGCTCAAAGGTTAGCAATGAGCAGTTCTTC. V usage is TRBV27 and J usage is TRBJ2-1; no reliable D call. The CDR3 consists of 13 residues. V was pared by 6 bases and J by 6 bases, with 12 bases between. The germline gives CDR1 MNHEY, CDR2 SMNVEV (reference sequence).

CDR3 loop: CASRDTLRAHYEQYF. The CDR3, as DNA: TGTGCCAGCAGGGACACCCTAAGGGCTCACTACGAGCAGTACTTC. The chain employs TRBV28 and TRBJ2-7; possibly TRBD1 for D (5 bases). The CDR3 consists of 15 residues. CDR1 and CDR2 (germline): MDHEN, SYDVKM. Trimming shortened V by 6 bases and J by 3 bases, and 18 bases separated the two germline ends.

This clonotype was seen at least ten times. The chain employs TRBV5-1 and TRBJ1-1; D unclear. V dropped 4 bases and J dropped 0 bases, with 10 bases sitting between them. Germline CDR1 is SGHRS and CDR2 is YFSETQ. The CDR3 totals 14 residues. The DNA of the CDR3 is TGCGCCAGCAGCGGAAGGGATATGAACACTGAAGCTTTCTTT. Translating it yields CASSGRDMNTEAFF.

The chain joins TRBV19 to TRBJ2-1; 9 bases line up with TRBD2. This CDR3 has 16 amino acids. Germline V gene sequence: CDR1 LNHDA, CDR2 SQIVND (reference sequence). V dropped 1 base and J dropped 7; count of bases not matched to a gene: 8. CDR3 bases: TGTGCCAGTAGTATAGTTGGGGCGGGAGGGGAAAATGAGCAGTTCTTC. Amino acid sequence: CASSIVGAGGENEQFF.

The rearrangement uses TRBV4-2 and TRBJ2-7; the match to TRBD1 covers 9 bases. The CDR3 loop spans 15 amino acids. Germline lookup yields CDR1 LGHNA and CDR2 YNFKEQ. V gave up 4 bases and J gave up 7 bases; unmatched junction bases: 11. CDR3 protein: CASSPLRQGVDEQYF. The CDR3, as DNA: TGTGCCAGCAGCCCCCTTCGACAGGGGGTAGATGAGCAGTACTTC.

The chain combines TRBV28 with TRBJ2-2; the match to TRBD2 covers 10 bases. V was pared by 4 bases and J by 7 bases, with 18 bases of the junction left unmatched. Germline CDR1 and CDR2: MDHEN and SYDVKM. CDR3 length: 19 amino acids. The CDR3 DNA reads as TGTGCCAGCAGTTCCCCACTCGATCTAGCGGGAGATAGCAGCGGGGAGCTGTTTTTT. Amino acid sequence: CASSSPLDLAGDSSGELFF.

This clonotype was counted a few times. V usage is TRBV19 and J usage is TRBJ2-2, with 8 bases that match TRBD1. Germline values: CDR1 LNHDA, CDR2 SQIVND (reference sequence). The CDR3 totals 17 residues. Trimming cost V 5 bases and J 2 bases; bases outside gene matches: 10. DNA of the CDR3: TGTGCCAGTAGTTCCCACCGACAGGGGCTAAACACCGGGGAGCTGTTTTTT. Translation: CASSSHRQGLNTGELFF.

This clonotype was observed many times. V usage is TRBV20-1 and J usage is TRBJ2-4; D not certain. The CDR3 extends over 13 amino acids. CDR1 and CDR2 (germline): DFQATT, SNEGSKA (reference sequence). The V and J ends lost 3 bases and 2 bases respectively, with 8 bases between them. The CDR3 bases are TGCAGTGCTAGGTGGGCGACCAAAAACATTCAGTACTTC. It codes for CSARWATKNIQYF.

This chain links TRBV20-1 with TRBJ2-7, with 14 nucleotides matching TRBD2. Trimming at V came to 3 bases and at J to 3 bases, leaving 1 base not matched to a gene. Germline values: CDR1 DFQATT, CDR2 SNEGSKA (reference sequence). This CDR3 is 14 amino acids long. CDR3 region: CSARGTSGGYEQYF. The CDR3 region has the DNA TGCAGTGCTAGGGGGACTAGCGGGGGCTACGAGCAGTACTTC.

This clonotype was picked up many times. This sequence joins TRBV2 and TRBJ2-2, with TRBD2 as a possible D gene (5 bases). Germline-derived CDR1 and CDR2 are SNHLY and FYNNEI. CDR3 length: 12 residues. The V end was cut by 6 bases, the J end by 7 bases, with 9 bases between. DNA of the CDR3: TGTGCCAGCAGCCGGGAAGGCGGGGAGCTGTTTTTT. Its translation is CASSREGGELFF.

There are many counts of this clonotype. This chain joins TRBV3-1 and TRBJ1-4, with D hard to call. This CDR3 is built from 13 residues. V was trimmed by 4 bases and J by 6 bases, leaving 9 bases between them. The germline gives CDR1 LGHDT, CDR2 YNNKEL (reference sequence). CDR3 amino acids: CASSPRGYEKLFF. CDR3 nucleotides: TGTGCCAGCAGCCCGAGAGGGTATGAAAAACTGTTTTTT.

In this sample, this clonotype turned up many times. The chain uses TRBV2 and TRBJ2-7; D perhaps matches TRBD1 (6 bases). V was cut by 9 bases and J by 3 bases, with 9 bases left in between. Germline V gene sequence: CDR1 SNHLY, CDR2 FYNNEI. This CDR3 spans 11 amino acids. In nucleotides, the CDR3 is TGTGCCAGTGGACAGAACTACGAGCAGTACTTC. This gives the protein CASGQNYEQYF.

This clonotype was counted ten times or more. CDR3 DNA: TGCGCCAGCAGCTTGGGGCCGGGAAGACAGAACACCGGGGAGCTGTTTTTT. It yields the protein CASSLGPGRQNTGELFF. This chain joins TRBV5-1 and TRBJ2-2, with TRBD2 as a possible D gene (5 bases). The germline V gene has CDR1 SGHRS and CDR2 YFSETQ. V lost 0 bases and J lost 1, with 13 bases in between. This CDR3 has 17 residues.

The sample holds a few counts of this clonotype. The J gene is TRBJ2-7, the V gene TRBV19, with TRBD1 as a possible D gene (6 bases). The CDR3 length is 15 residues. Deletions cut 4 bases from V and 5 bases from J, with 18 bases between. Germline-derived CDR1 and CDR2 are LNHDA and SQIVND (reference sequence). Here the CDR3 reads CASSKQQGPRDEQYF. Here the CDR3 DNA reads TGTGCCAGTAGTAAACAACAGGGTCCCAGGGACGAGCAGTACTTC.

V and J are TRBV6-5 and TRBJ2-3, with unresolved D. Germline CDR1 is MNHEY and CDR2 is SVGAGI. The CDR3 contains 17 residues. Trimming stripped 0 bases from V and 7 bases from J, with 20 bases between. The CDR3 loop is CASSYSAQVYFSHTQYF. The DNA of the CDR3 is TGTGCCAGCAGTTACTCTGCCCAGGTGTATTTCTCACATACGCAGTATTTT.

The chain links TRBV6-1 to TRBJ1-1; 11 bases match TRBD1. The CDR3 extends over 16 amino acids. CDR1 and CDR2 (germline): MNHNS, SASEGT. V shed 0 bases, J shed 3 bases, and the junction held 3 bases outside the gene matches. CDR3 DNA sequence: TGTGCCAGCAGTGAAGCCGGGGACAGGGGGTACACTGAAGCTTTCTTT. Its translation is CASSEAGDRGYTEAFF.